What follows are 10 T cell receptor beta chains derived from one specimen sequenced in a study of T cells in Graves' hyperthyroidism and ophthalmopathy. RNA transcripts served as the template for amplifying TCR beta CDR3 regions. Initially, a first-round RT-PCR of the TCR CDR3 employed the HTBI primer set. TCRdb ran MiXCR on the multiplex PCR reads and lists one entry per CDR3 protein. The sample holds about 500,000 distinct CDR3 sequences, 15% to 20% seen once. Sequencing was done on a sample of blood. Source of these receptors: a woman aged 30 to 39 with Graves' ophthalmopathy.

This clonotype appeared a few times. The chain carries TRBV28 and TRBJ2-3; 7 nucleotides agree with TRBD1. V lost 2 bases to trimming and J lost 6 bases; unmatched junction nucleotides: 11. This CDR3 is built from 16 residues. Per germline, CDR1 MDHEN and CDR2 SYDVKM. The CDR3 nucleotides are TGTGCCAGCAGTTTACAGGGGGTCTTTATGTATGATACGCAGTATTTT. Its translation is CASSLQGVFMYDTQYF.

This clonotype was picked up a small number of times. V and J are TRBV6-1 and TRBJ2-6; D gene unclear. Germline V gives CDR1 MNHNS, CDR2 SASEGT. The CDR3 is made up of 14 amino acids. Deletions cut 6 bases from V and 0 bases from J, with 6 bases between. CDR3 protein: CASRLHSGANVLTF. For the CDR3, the DNA is TGTGCCAGCAGACTCCACTCTGGGGCCAACGTCCTGACTTTC.

This clonotype showed up many times. The V call is TRBV6-1, the J call TRBJ2-7, with D tentatively TRBD1 (6 bases). The CDR3 spans 13 residues. Germline lookup yields CDR1 MNHNS and CDR2 SASEGT. V lost 6 bases to trimming and J lost 3 bases, with 12 bases between them. Written as DNA, the CDR3 is TGTGCCAGCAGACAAACAGGGTACTACGAGCAGTACTTC. This translates into CASRQTGYYEQYF.

This clonotype was observed many times. The chain links TRBV29-1 to TRBJ2-3; TRBD1 matches 8 bases. Germline V gene data show CDR1 as SQVTM and CDR2 as ANQGSEA. V dropped 6 bases and J dropped 2; count of bases not matched to a gene: 10. The CDR3 loop spans 15 amino acids. CDR3 sequence reads: CSVYKGTGSTDTQYF. The CDR3 coding sequence is TGCAGCGTATACAAGGGGACAGGATCCACAGATACGCAGTATTTT.

This chain connects TRBV4-1 to TRBJ2-1, with TRBD1 matching over 8 bases. The DNA end favors TRBJ2-7, so the J call may be wrong. Germline assignment: CDR1 MGHRA and CDR2 YSYEKL. CDR3 length: 17 residues. Here the CDR3 reads CASSRIEFRDRSNEQYF. The DNA of the CDR3 is TGCGCCAGCAGCCGTATAGAATTCCGGGACAGGTCTAATGAGCAGTACTTC.

This clonotype occurred many times. The chain couples TRBV2 to TRBJ1-1; 10 bases line up with TRBD1. Looked up from germline, CDR1 is SNHLY and CDR2 is FYNNEI. V dropped 5 bases and J dropped 12; count of bases not matched to a gene: 12. There are 14 residues in the CDR3. The CDR3 DNA reads TGTGCCAGCAGTAGGGACAGGGGCGACGAAGGTACTTTCTTT. It is translated as CASSRDRGDEGTFF.

This clonotype was seen many times. The J gene is TRBJ1-1, the V gene TRBV18; 8 bases line up with TRBD1. CDR3 size: 16 residues. The germline V gene has CDR1 KGHSH and CDR2 LQKENI. After removal of 4 bases from V and 3 bases from J, the junction contained 10 bases not matched to a gene. This chain's CDR3 is CASSRPQGEWYTEAFF. The CDR3 DNA sequence: TGTGCCAGCTCACGTCCACAGGGGGAGTGGTACACTGAAGCTTTCTTT. Combining the CDR3 with reference TRBV18 and TRBJ1-1 gives the whole variable domain NAGVMQNPRHLVRRRGQEARLRCSPMKGHSHVYWYRQLPEEGLKFMVYLQKENIIDESGMPKERFSAEFPKEGPSILRIQQVVRGDSAAYFCASSRPQGEWYTEAFFGQGTRLTVV.

The table lists this clonotype with a few counts. This rearrangement joins TRBV12-3 or TRBV12-4 to TRBJ1-1, with D maybe TRBD1 (5 bases). The germline V and J ends were trimmed by 5 bases and 1 base, with 14 bases remaining between them. This CDR3 region has 15 residues. As DNA, the CDR3 is TGTGCCAGCAGTGCTGGAGAGAGGGGGAACACTGAAGCTTTCTTT. It codes for CASSAGERGNTEAFF.

This clonotype was counted between two and nine times. The chain employs TRBV7-8 and TRBJ1-5, with D possibly being TRBD1 (6 bases). V gave up 0 bases and J gave up 0 bases, with 12 bases separating them. The CDR3 spans 17 residues. Germline V gives CDR1 SGHVS, CDR2 FQNEAQ. The CDR3, as DNA: TGTGCCAGCAGCTTAGCCAGGGGACGATATAGCAATCAGCCCCAGCATTTT. Residues: CASSLARGRYSNQPQHF.

This clonotype came up many times. As DNA, the CDR3 is TGCAGCGCCGCTTGGGGGACTAGCGGACACAATGAGCAGTTCTTC. Protein sequence: CSAAWGTSGHNEQFF. The chain combines TRBV29-1 with TRBJ2-1; 11 nucleotides line up with TRBD2. Germline CDR1 is SQVTM and CDR2 is ANQGSEA. The ends lost 7 bases at V and 5 bases at J; junction bases unmatched: 10. This CDR3 has 15 amino acids.